This T cell receptor beta chain was identified in a study of molecular identifiers for immune sequencing clone quantification. Trimming removed 2 bases from V and 6 bases from J; junction bases left unmatched: 6. The CDR3 has 16 residues. Germline V gene sequence: CDR1 LGHNA, CDR2 YSLEER. This clonotype was counted between two and nine times. TCRdb fed the PCR reads into MiXCR, producing one record per CDR3 protein. Among over 550,000 distinct CDR3 sequences listed, about 25% were seen once. This chain connects TRBV4-3 to TRBJ2-2; TRBD2 matches 10 bases. This TCR was sampled from a human donor in good health. Some libraries in this study had Jurkat cell RNA spiked in. Material for sequencing was naive CD8+ T cells from blood, with Jurkat cell RNA spiked in. Subset of the sample: FACS-sorted CD8+CD4-CCR7+CD45RA+ naive T cells. The DNA for the CDR3 is TGCGCCAGCAGCCAATACAGCGGGGGGGCCGCCGGGGAGCTGTTTTTT. Translated, it gives CASSQYSGGAAGELFF.